This passage covers 27 T cell receptor beta chains from one sample sequenced in a study of shared clonotypes between healthy human individuals. Data came from immunoSEQ multiplex PCR; TCRdb stores just in-frame clones and leaves some out. The table lists some 2,000,000 clones, 85% to 95% of them singletons. Sequences were obtained from naive CD4+ T cells sorted from blood. The subset denotes: CD45RA+ positively selected. These receptors came from a man younger than 30 in good health.

The chain employs TRBV30 and TRBJ2-1; 9 nucleotides agree with TRBD1. Germline lookup yields CDR1 GTSNPN and CDR2 SVGIG (reference sequence). After removal of 1 base from V and 6 bases from J, the junction contained 7 bases not matched to a gene. This CDR3 contains 15 residues. DNA of the CDR3: TGTGCCTGGAGTGAGGGACAGGGACGGCGCAATGAGCAGTTCTTC. This codes for CAWSEGQGRRNEQFF.

V usage is TRBV9 and J usage is TRBJ1-1, with D uncertain. The V gene's germline CDR1 is SGDLS and CDR2 YYNGEE. The CDR3 covers 13 residues. V shed 3 bases and J shed 1 base, with 7 bases lying between them. CDR3 sequence reads: CASSAQPNTEAFF. In DNA form, the CDR3 reads TGTGCCAGCAGCGCTCAACCGAACACTGAAGCTTTCTTT.

V usage is TRBV5-4 and J usage is TRBJ2-2, with D possibly being TRBD1 (5 bases). The CDR3 runs 14 residues. Germline CDR1 and CDR2: SGHNT and YYREEE (reference sequence). Trimming took off 2 bases at V and 6 bases at J, with 11 bases between the two ends. The CDR3 DNA follows: TGTGCCAGCAGCTTAGCCCAGGGATCCGGGGAGCTGTTTTTT. Translated: CASSLAQGSGELFF.

The V and J genes are TRBV27 and TRBJ1-6; no firm D call. The CDR3 runs to 13 residues. Germline CDR1 is MNHEY and CDR2 is SMNVEV (reference sequence). V gave up 6 bases and J gave up 6 bases, with 9 bases separating them. The CDR3, as DNA: TGTGCCAGCAGAACGAGCGTTAATTCACCCCTCCACTTT. It encodes CASRTSVNSPLHF.

The chain carries TRBV19 and TRBJ1-1; D possibly corresponds to TRBD1 (5 bases). V dropped 8 bases and J dropped 7 bases, with 14 bases sitting between them. CDR3 size: 12 residues. Germline values: CDR1 LNHDA, CDR2 SQIVND (reference sequence). CDR3 in DNA: TGTGCCAGTCGGTCACAGGTCGGTGAAGCTTTCTTT. Translated: CASRSQVGEAFF. The whole variable domain, remainder taken from reference TRBV19 and TRBJ1-1, is DGGITQSPKYLFRKEGQNVTLSCEQNLNHDAMYWYRQDPGQGLRLIYYSQIVNDFQKGDIAEGYSVSREKKESFPLTVTSAQKNPTAFYLCASRSQVGEAFFGQGTRLTVV.

The gene calls are TRBV29-1 and TRBJ1-4; 9 nucleotides line up with TRBD1. CDR1 is SQVTM and CDR2 is ANQGSEA in the germline V gene. This CDR3 is built from 14 residues. V lost 7 bases and J lost 5; bases outside the gene matches: 8. CDR3 in DNA: TGCAGCGCCGTTACCGGGACAGGGAATGAAAAACTGTTTTTT. It encodes CSAVTGTGNEKLFF.

The V gene is TRBV7-2, the J gene TRBJ2-1, with 8 bases that match TRBD2. Germline CDR1 and CDR2: SGHTA and FQGNSA. The CDR3 loop spans 14 amino acids. Losses at the gene ends were 5 bases for V and 6 bases for J; bases not matched to a gene: 6. CDR3 bases: TGTGCCAGCAGCCCGGGACTAGTTTCCAATGAGCAGTTCTTC. Encoded protein: CASSPGLVSNEQFF. The complete variable domain, with remaining parts taken from reference TRBV7-2 and TRBJ2-1, reads GAGVSQSPSNKVTEKGKDVELRCDPISGHTALYWYRQSLGQGLEFLIYFQGNSAPDKSGLPSDRFSAERTGGSVSTLTIQRTQQEDSAVYLCASSPGLVSNEQFFGPGTRLTVL.

This chain uses TRBV18 with TRBJ2-1; D is unclear. This CDR3 is 14 amino acids long. Germline V gene sequence: CDR1 KGHSH, CDR2 LQKENI. The V end lost 10 bases, the J end lost 6 bases, and 19 bases lay between the germline ends. CDR3 in amino acids: CATHSHTSVNEQFF. CDR3 coding DNA: TGTGCCACCCACTCCCACACCTCGGTCAATGAGCAGTTCTTC. The full variable domain, completed using reference TRBV18 and TRBJ2-1, is NAGVMQNPRHLVRRRGQEARLRCSPMKGHSHVYWYRQLPEEGLKFMVYLQKENIIDESGMPKERFSAEFPKEGPSILRIQQVVRGDSAAYFCATHSHTSVNEQFFGPGTRLTVL.

The V and J genes are TRBV27 and TRBJ2-7, with 15 bases lining up with TRBD2. CDR3 length: 15 amino acids. Germline V gene lookup returns CDR1 MNHEY and CDR2 SMNVEV (reference sequence). The V segment lost 8 bases and the J segment 2 bases; nucleotides outside the gene matches: 4. CDR3 sequence reads: CASGTSGRPPYEQYF. As DNA, the CDR3 is TGTGCCAGCGGGACTAGCGGGAGGCCACCCTACGAGCAGTACTTC.

The J gene is TRBJ2-7, the V gene TRBV9; 9 nucleotides match TRBD1. The CDR3 length is 15 residues. The germline CDR1 and CDR2 sequences are SGDLS and YYNGEE. Germline trimming cut 0 bases from V and 3 bases from J; bases unmatched to any gene: 4. This chain's CDR3 is CASSVGWTGDYEQYF. Here the CDR3 DNA reads TGTGCCAGCAGCGTAGGCTGGACAGGGGACTACGAGCAGTACTTC.

This sequence joins TRBV28 and TRBJ1-6; D is uncertain. Germline V gives CDR1 MDHEN, CDR2 SYDVKM. This CDR3 contains 12 residues. V shed 2 bases and J shed 13 bases, with 9 bases lying between them. The CDR3 nucleotides read TGTGCCAGCAGTTTAAGGCGGAGGCCCCTCCACTTT. Translating it yields CASSLRRRPLHF. The full variable domain, with the rest looked up from reference TRBV28 and TRBJ1-6, is DVKVTQSSRYLVKRTGEKVFLECVQDMDHENMFWYRQDPGLGLRLIYFSYDVKMKEKGDIPEGYSVSREKKERFSLILESASTNQTSMYLCASSLRRRPLHFGNGTRLTVT.

The chain is built from TRBV25-1 and TRBJ2-7, with 8 bases lining up with TRBD1. V shed 6 bases and J 4 bases; nucleotides not matched to a gene: 5. The germline V gene has CDR1 MGHDK and CDR2 SYGVNS. The CDR3 loop spans 13 amino acids. CDR3 DNA sequence: TGTGCCAGCAGACAGGGGGGAAGTTACGAGCAGTACTTC. It codes for CASRQGGSYEQYF.

The rearrangement uses TRBV7-9 and TRBJ1-4; 7 bases are a match to TRBD1. The V gene's germline CDR1 is SEHNR and CDR2 FQNEAQ (reference sequence). This CDR3 is built from 14 residues. The ends lost 6 bases at V and 4 bases at J; junction bases unmatched: 5. This CDR3 is CASRRGQGNEKLFF. CDR3 nucleotides: TGTGCCAGCAGGAGGGGGCAGGGTAATGAAAAACTGTTTTTT.

This chain uses TRBV7-3 with TRBJ1-1; D is unclear. The CDR3 contains 13 residues. Germline CDR1 is SGHTA and CDR2 is FQGTGA. Deletions cut 2 bases from V and 1 base from J, with 5 bases between. Here the CDR3 reads CASSLVANTEAFF. The CDR3 DNA reads TGTGCCAGCAGCTTAGTGGCGAACACTGAAGCTTTCTTT.

The rearrangement uses TRBV5-1 and TRBJ1-4; no definite D call. V was cut by 1 base and J by 1 base, with 8 bases left in between. CDR1 is SGHRS and CDR2 is YFSETQ in the germline V gene. CDR3 length: 15 residues. CDR3 in amino acids: CASSLNAGTNEKLFF. Here the CDR3 DNA reads TGCGCCAGCAGCTTGAATGCAGGAACTAATGAAAAACTGTTTTTT.

V and J are TRBV6-6 and TRBJ2-6; tentatively, D is TRBD1 (5 bases). The CDR3 runs 15 residues. Germline CDR1 is MNHNY and CDR2 is SVGAGI (reference sequence). V shed 5 bases and J shed 1 base, with 9 bases lying between them. The DNA for the CDR3 is TGTGCCAGCAGTCAAACAGGTTCTGGGGCCAACGTCCTGACTTTC. Translating gives CASSQTGSGANVLTF.

The rearrangement links TRBV6-5 to TRBJ2-7; D is possibly TRBD1 or TRBD2 (7 bases each). This CDR3 has 15 amino acids. Trimming stripped 5 bases from V and 6 bases from J, with 20 bases between. The germline V gene encodes CDR1 MNHEY and CDR2 SVGAGI. CDR3 in amino acids: CASSRTGLGSGEQYF. CDR3 DNA: TGTGCCAGCAGTCGGACAGGACTAGGCTCGGGCGAGCAGTACTTC.

The genes are TRBV5-1 and TRBJ2-6; D tentatively fits TRBD1 or TRBD2 (6 bases each). Per germline, CDR1 SGHRS and CDR2 YFSETQ. This CDR3 has 17 amino acids. V lost 2 bases and J 2 bases, leaving 14 bases between the germline ends. The CDR3 sequence is CASSFSWRDTGANVLTF. The CDR3 DNA sequence: TGCGCCAGCAGCTTCTCTTGGAGGGACACTGGGGCCAACGTCCTGACTTTC.

The chain employs TRBV7-8 and TRBJ2-1; the D gene is possibly TRBD1 (5 bases). The V end was cut by 7 bases, the J end by 6 bases, with 16 bases between. The germline gives CDR1 SGHVS, CDR2 FQNEAQ. CDR3 length equals 14 residues. The CDR3 DNA follows: TGTGCCAGCACAAAGGGGTTAGCTCCCAATGAGCAGTTCTTC. Encoded protein: CASTKGLAPNEQFF. Supplemented by reference TRBV7-8 and TRBJ2-1, the full variable domain reads GAGVSQSPRYKVAKRGQDVALRCDPISGHVSLFWYQQALGQGPEFLTYFQNEAQLDKSGLPSDRFFAERPEGSVSTLKIQRTQQEDSAVYLCASTKGLAPNEQFFGPGTRLTVL.

CDR3 in DNA: TGTGCCAGCAGCCCCCTAGCGGGGGCTCTGTTTTTT. This gives the protein CASSPLAGALFF. J is TRBJ2-2 and V is TRBV14, with 10 positions matching TRBD2. The CDR3 has 12 residues. Trimming at V came to 4 bases and at J to 14 bases, leaving 4 bases not matched to a gene. CDR1 SGHDN and CDR2 FVKESK come from the germline V gene.

This clone was seen just once. The V call is TRBV18, the J call TRBJ2-2; 7 bases align to TRBD1. Losses at the gene ends were 3 bases for V and 4 bases for J; bases not matched to a gene: 8. The CDR3 loop spans 16 amino acids. Germline loops: CDR1 KGHSH, CDR2 LQKENI. As DNA, the CDR3 is TGTGCCAGCTCACCTAATCAGGGGGTACGCACCGGGGAGCTGTTTTTT. Translated: CASSPNQGVRTGELFF.

The chain recombines TRBV11-2 with TRBJ2-2; tentative D call: TRBD2 (5 bases). This CDR3 is built from 16 residues. Germline-derived CDR1 and CDR2 are SGHAT and FQNNGV. V was pared by 4 bases and J by 1 base, with 13 bases between. Here the CDR3 DNA reads TGTGCCAGCAGCTCCTTTCCCGGGATGAACACCGGGGAGCTGTTTTTT. It codes for CASSSFPGMNTGELFF.

Only one count was recorded for this clone. This chain joins TRBV4-3 and TRBJ1-2; no clear D. The CDR3 runs 18 residues. Looked up from germline, CDR1 is LGHNA and CDR2 is YSLEER. The V gene lost 0 bases and the J gene lost 1 base, with 18 bases spanning the gap. The CDR3 here is CASSQDLRSEFYNYGYTF. CDR3 nucleotide sequence: TGCGCCAGCAGCCAAGATCTTCGGTCAGAGTTCTATAACTATGGCTACACCTTC.

The V call is TRBV29-1, the J call TRBJ1-1; D might be TRBD1 (5 bases). This CDR3 region has 12 residues. Trimming pared 6 bases from V and 9 bases from J, leaving 17 bases between. Germline V gene sequence: CDR1 SQVTM, CDR2 ANQGSEA. The CDR3 reads CSVGDGMEKAFF. Here the CDR3 DNA reads TGCAGCGTAGGGGACGGAATGGAAAAAGCTTTCTTT.

About this clone itself: Other DNA variants within this sample encode the same CDR3. The V call is TRBV6-5, the J call TRBJ1-6; D gene unclear. V lost 0 bases and J 0 bases, leaving 6 bases between the germline ends. Germline-derived CDR1 and CDR2 are MNHEY and SVGAGI. The length of the CDR3 is 16 residues. DNA of the CDR3: TGTGCCAGCAGTTACTCGAAAAGCTCCTATAATTCACCCCTCCACTTT. It is translated as CASSYSKSSYNSPLHF.

V is TRBV6-5 and J is TRBJ2-7, with 8 bases matching TRBD2. V lost 2 bases, J lost 6 bases, and 9 bases stayed unmatched. Germline CDR1 is MNHEY and CDR2 is SVGAGI. The CDR3 is 15 residues long. The CDR3 nucleotides are TGTGCCAGCAGTTACCGCCGTAGCGGGGCCACCGAGCAGTACTTC. Translated: CASSYRRSGATEQYF.

The chain uses TRBV7-2 and TRBJ1-6, with 7 bases that match TRBD1. CDR1 and CDR2 (germline): SGHTA, FQGNSA. The CDR3 has 15 residues. V trimming: 4 bases; J trimming: 6 bases; junction bases outside the gene matches: 6. For the CDR3, the DNA is TGTGCCAGCAGCTATTCGACAGGGAGTAATTCACCCCTCCACTTT. Protein product: CASSYSTGSNSPLHF.